The 5 T cell receptor beta chains in this list originate from one sample, sequenced in a study of T-cell memory formation after mild COVID-19. MiXCR, applied by TCRdb to the 5' RACE reads, yields one record per CDR3 protein. Altogether tens of thousands of distinct CDR3 sequences are present, approximately 12% being singletons, with the ten largest covering roughly 22%. Material: PBMCs or a T cell subset sorted from them (not recorded which). The source is a man between 18 and 29 years old who had mild COVID-19 (a few samples of this study predate the infection). Cell type and time point are not known.

Ten or more counts support this clonotype. At one end the junction does not follow the germline gene, possibly because of a read error. The rearrangement links TRBV29-1 to TRBJ1-4; 9 bases align to TRBD1. Per germline, CDR1 SQVTM and CDR2 ANQGSEA. This CDR3 has 14 amino acids. The CDR3 DNA is TGCAGCGTCGAAGGGACAGGGACTAATGAAAAACTGTTTTTT. Encoded protein: CSVEGTGTNEKLFF.

This clonotype has a handful of counts. The chain recombines TRBV4-3 with TRBJ2-2; D possibly corresponds to TRBD1 (5 bases). The CDR3 consists of 13 residues. Trimming left V 0 bases short and J 6 bases short, with 5 bases between. Looked up from germline, CDR1 is LGHNA and CDR2 is YSLEER. For the CDR3, the DNA is TGCGCCAGCAGCCAAGAACAGGCCGGGGAGCTGTTTTTT. Amino acid sequence: CASSQEQAGELFF.

The sample holds a few counts of this clonotype. V gene TRBV12-3 or TRBV12-4 combines with J gene TRBJ1-2; 12 bases are shared with TRBD1. The V and J ends lost 5 bases and 8 bases, in that order; junction bases with no gene match: 6. There are 14 residues in the CDR3. In DNA, the CDR3 is TGTGCCAGCAGTCCCCGGGACAGGGGGCGCGGCTACACCTTC. This gives the protein CASSPRDRGRGYTF.

This clonotype was seen a handful of times. The chain has TRBV28 and TRBJ2-7, with TRBD1 matching over 10 bases. The CDR3 runs 15 residues. J gave up 4 bases and V 2 bases, and 5 bases lay outside the gene matches. Germline CDR1 MDHEN, CDR2 SYDVKM. The CDR3 DNA reads as TGTGCCAGCAGTTTAGAGGACAGGGGGATTTACGAGCAGTACGTC. Residues: CASSLEDRGIYEQYV.

This clonotype was detected a few times. The chain joins TRBV3-1 to TRBJ1-1; TRBD1 matches 10 bases. Unmatched junction bases numbered 9, after V lost 4 bases and J lost 13 bases. The CDR3 extends over 13 amino acids. CDR1 and CDR2 from the germline V gene are LGHDT and YNNKEL (reference sequence). Written as DNA, the CDR3 is TGTGCCAGCAGCCCGACAGGGGGCGCATACGGTTTCTTT. Its protein is CASSPTGGAYGFF.